This entry concerns a single TCR beta chain. This CDR3 spans 15 amino acids. The V end lost 4 bases, the J end lost 3 bases, and 15 bases lay between the germline ends. Total RNA extraction produced at least 5.5 micrograms (per sample) for the study. It was with a sample-barcoded 5' primer and a J-beta primer mix that a second PCR of roughly 7 to 12 cycles was run. The template-switch adaptor, which had 12 random nucleotides, put a tag on each cDNA molecule. From the 5' RACE reads, TCRdb called clonotypes with MiXCR, one entry per CDR3 protein. The table records 1.5 million to 1.9 million distinct CDR3 sequences, 35% to 45% of them present only once. This sample was taken from a study of blood T cells in healthy people across ages.

The clonotype comes from a woman younger than 35 in good health. The genes are TRBV12-3 or TRBV12-4 and TRBJ1-1; possibly TRBD1 for D (6 bases). The sample taken for sequencing was blood. CDR3 sequence: CASSSYRGRDTEAFF. The CDR3 DNA follows: TGTGCCAGCAGTTCTTACCGGGGGCGCGACACTGAAGCTTTCTTT.